The 27 T cell receptor beta chains in this list originate from one sample, sequenced in a study of cytotoxic CD8 clonotypes in ibrutinib-treated CLL (dated by TCRdb to about 2021). The library was produced with the immunoSEQ multiplex PCR assay. TCRdb carries this immuneACCESS record with in-frame sequences only. Its versions omit some clonotypes, under half of them owing to an unresolved V gene in the studies checked, with the rest unexplained. The sample profile shows some 160,000 clones; over 65% of them were found once. The top ten clonotypes cover roughly 2% of the sample. In light of the paper, this sample's time point label describes: approximately eleven months on ibrutinib. Here the sequenced sample was PBMCs, taken after 12 months of ibrutinib treatment. Source of these receptors: a human donor with chronic lymphocytic leukemia.

The chain has TRBV28 and TRBJ2-2, with D maybe TRBD1 (5 bases). Trimming shortened V by 4 bases and J by 0 bases, and 12 bases separated the two germline ends. Germline V gene sequence: CDR1 MDHEN, CDR2 SYDVKM. There are 16 residues in the CDR3. This CDR3 is CASSWPGLANTGELFF. The CDR3 DNA sequence: TGTGCCAGCAGTTGGCCAGGGCTAGCGAACACCGGGGAGCTGTTTTTT.

The chain employs TRBV7-9 and TRBJ2-5; tentatively, D is TRBD1 or TRBD2 (6 bases each). The CDR3 covers 14 residues. V was cut by 3 bases and J by 5 bases, with 13 bases left in between. Germline V lookup: CDR1 SEHNR, CDR2 FQNEAQ (reference sequence). DNA of the CDR3: TGTGCCAGCAGCTTCGATACAGGGAGGGAGACCCAGTACTTC. It encodes CASSFDTGRETQYF.

V gene TRBV7-8 combines with J gene TRBJ1-1; D remains ambiguous. Trimming left V 5 bases short and J 9 bases short, with 13 bases between. The length of the CDR3 is 12 residues. Germline V gene lookup returns CDR1 SGHVS and CDR2 FQNEAQ. The CDR3 DNA reads as TGTGCCAGCAGCCAGCACCTAACCCAAGCTTTCTTT. Translation: CASSQHLTQAFF. Filled out from reference TRBV7-8 and TRBJ1-1, the complete variable domain reads GAGVSQSPRYKVAKRGQDVALRCDPISGHVSLFWYQQALGQGPEFLTYFQNEAQLDKSGLPSDRFFAERPEGSVSTLKIQRTQQEDSAVYLCASSQHLTQAFFGQGTRLTVV.

This chain uses TRBV29-1 with TRBJ1-1; possibly TRBD1 for D (5 bases). The V gene lost 4 bases and the J gene lost 4 bases, with 10 bases spanning the gap. Germline values: CDR1 SQVTM, CDR2 ANQGSEA. The CDR3 is 12 residues long. This chain's CDR3 is CSVGQGSTEAFF. Here the CDR3 DNA reads TGCAGCGTTGGTCAGGGTAGCACTGAAGCTTTCTTT.

The chain links TRBV6-5 to TRBJ2-7; D unclear. The CDR3 length is 15 residues. Trimming stripped 0 bases from V and 0 bases from J, with 9 bases between. Germline values: CDR1 MNHEY, CDR2 SVGAGI. CDR3 nucleotide sequence: TGTGCCAGCAGTTACTCGAGTTGGTCCTCCTACGAGCAGTACTTC. Translating it yields CASSYSSWSSYEQYF.

The chain combines TRBV6-5 with TRBJ1-2, with unresolved D. There are 12 residues in the CDR3. CDR1 and CDR2 (germline): MNHEY, SVGAGI. V lost 6 bases and J lost 10, with 15 bases in between. The chain's CDR3 is CASSYGSQVYTF. The CDR3 DNA sequence: TGTGCCAGCAGCTATGGGAGTCAGGTCTACACCTTC.

This chain joins TRBV19 and TRBJ1-4; 8 bases are shared with TRBD1. The germline V gene encodes CDR1 LNHDA and CDR2 SQIVND (reference sequence). V gave up 5 bases and J gave up 4 bases; unmatched junction bases: 3. The CDR3 extends over 14 amino acids. The CDR3: CASSADRGNEKLFF. CDR3 sequence (DNA): TGTGCCAGTAGTGCCGACAGGGGTAATGAAAAACTGTTTTTT. Variable domain in full (rest from reference TRBV19 and TRBJ1-4): DGGITQSPKYLFRKEGQNVTLSCEQNLNHDAMYWYRQDPGQGLRLIYYSQIVNDFQKGDIAEGYSVSREKKESFPLTVTSAQKNPTAFYLCASSADRGNEKLFFGSGTQLSVL.

This clone was recorded only once. J is TRBJ1-4 and V is TRBV11-3; no reliable D call. Between the trimmed V and J ends, which lost 4 bases and 7 bases, there was a span of 25 bases. The CDR3 consists of 18 residues. Germline CDR1 and CDR2: SGHNT and YENEEA. This CDR3 is CASSCCGMAEGFCEKLFF. In nucleotides, the CDR3 is TGTGCCAGCAGCTGTTGCGGGATGGCTGAGGGCTTCTGTGAAAAACTGTTTTTT.

The V call is TRBV10-3, the J call TRBJ1-4; 7 nucleotides agree with TRBD1. The CDR3 consists of 16 residues. V shed 3 bases and J 0 bases; nucleotides not matched to a gene: 4. Germline assignment: CDR1 ENHRY and CDR2 SYGVKD. CDR3 amino acids: CAISDPGQATNEKLFF. The DNA for the CDR3 is TGTGCCATCAGTGACCCCGGACAGGCAACTAATGAAAAACTGTTTTTT.

This clone has only a few counts. This sequence joins TRBV7-9 and TRBJ1-5; D uncertain. The length of the CDR3 is 13 residues. Germline V gene lookup returns CDR1 SEHNR and CDR2 FQNEAQ (reference sequence). V lost 2 bases and J lost 5, with 7 bases in between. The CDR3, as DNA: TGTGCCAGCAGCTTATCAGAAGATCAGCCCCAGCATTTT. Translated, it gives CASSLSEDQPQHF. Together with reference TRBV7-9 and TRBJ1-5, the CDR3 gives the full variable domain: DTGVSQNPRHKITKRGQNVTFRCDPISEHNRLYWYRQTLGQGPEFLTYFQNEAQLEKSRLLSDRFSAERPKGSFSTLEIQRTEQGDSAMYLCASSLSEDQPQHFGDGTRLSIL.

The V gene is TRBV5-4, the J gene TRBJ2-1; possibly TRBD1 for D (6 bases). The CDR3 is 15 amino acids. CDR1 SGHNT and CDR2 YYREEE come from the germline V gene (reference sequence). V was cut by 0 bases and J by 7 bases, with 14 bases left in between. DNA for the CDR3: TGTGCCAGCAGCTTGGCGGCGGCGCAGGGGAATGAGCAGTTCTTC. Encoded protein: CASSLAAAQGNEQFF.

The chain is built from TRBV14 and TRBJ1-6; tentative D call: TRBD1 (5 bases). The V end was cut by 0 bases, the J end by 7 bases, with 13 bases between. The CDR3 is made up of 16 amino acids. Germline V gene sequence: CDR1 SGHDN, CDR2 FVKESK. The CDR3: CASSQDGRAGNSPLHF. The DNA for the CDR3 is TGTGCCAGCAGCCAAGATGGCAGGGCTGGAAATTCACCCCTCCACTTT.

The V and J genes are TRBV6-6 and TRBJ2-7; 9 bases match TRBD1. The CDR3 runs 15 residues. The germline V gene encodes CDR1 MNHNY and CDR2 SVGAGI (reference sequence). V shed 2 bases and J 2 bases; nucleotides not matched to a gene: 4. In nucleotides, the CDR3 is TGTGCCAGCAGTTACACGGACAGGGGACCCTACGAGCAGTACTTC. This translates into CASSYTDRGPYEQYF.

The V gene is TRBV6-5, the J gene TRBJ1-1; D unclear. In germline, CDR1 is MNHEY, CDR2 SVGAGI. The CDR3 extends over 12 amino acids. V shed 6 bases and J shed 7 bases, with 12 bases lying between them. The CDR3 is CASRSTESEAFF. The CDR3 DNA reads TGTGCCAGCAGGTCGACGGAAAGTGAAGCTTTCTTT.

The chain carries TRBV6-1 and TRBJ2-1; 13 bases agree with TRBD2. Germline V lookup: CDR1 MNHNS, CDR2 SASEGT. This CDR3 comprises 17 residues. V lost 4 bases and J lost 6; bases outside the gene matches: 9. CDR3 nucleotides: TGTGCCAGCAGTGCCACGACTAGCGGGAGGTCTTTCAATGAGCAGTTCTTC. Its protein product is CASSATTSGRSFNEQFF.

J is TRBJ1-3 and V is TRBV6-1, with 7 bases fitting TRBD1. This CDR3 region has 15 residues. The germline V gene has CDR1 MNHNS and CDR2 SASEGT. After removal of 4 bases from V and 0 bases from J, the junction contained 3 bases not matched to a gene. CDR3 sequence reads: CASSVTGASGNTIYF. The CDR3 DNA follows: TGTGCCAGCAGTGTTACAGGGGCCTCTGGAAACACCATATATTTT.

V usage is TRBV27 and J usage is TRBJ2-3; 9 bases are a match to TRBD1. Germline CDR1 is MNHEY and CDR2 is SMNVEV (reference sequence). J was trimmed by 3 bases and V by 5 bases; bases with no gene match: 6. The CDR3 has 15 residues. CDR3 bases: TGTGCCAGCAGTCCTTACAGGGGGCAAACAGATACGCAGTATTTT. It is translated as CASSPYRGQTDTQYF.

This CDR3 reads CASSEGQGNTGELFF. CDR3 nucleotides: TGTGCCAGCAGTGAGGGACAGGGTAACACCGGGGAGCTGTTTTTT. The V gene is TRBV2, the J gene TRBJ2-2; 9 bases line up with TRBD1. The CDR3 loop spans 15 amino acids. Germline V gene sequence: CDR1 SNHLY, CDR2 FYNNEI. The trim removed 3 bases at V and 2 bases at J, leaving 1 base unmatched.

This clone has more than one count but fewer than ten. The chain couples TRBV9 to TRBJ1-2, with no clear D. Germline V gene data show CDR1 as SGDLS and CDR2 as YYNGEE. The CDR3 runs to 13 residues. V was trimmed by 2 bases and J by 8 bases, leaving 13 bases between them. This chain's CDR3 is CASSVSAARGYTF. In nucleotides, the CDR3 is TGTGCCAGCAGCGTCTCAGCCGCCCGAGGCTACACCTTC. The whole variable domain, remainder taken from reference TRBV9 and TRBJ1-2, is DSGVTQTPKHLITATGQRVTLRCSPRSGDLSVYWYQQSLDQGLQFLIQYYNGEERAKGNILERFSAQQFPDLHSELNLSSLELGDSALYFCASSVSAARGYTFGSGTRLTVV.

The J gene is TRBJ1-2, the V gene TRBV18, with 12 bases lining up with TRBD1. CDR1 and CDR2 (germline): KGHSH, LQKENI. V lost 6 bases, J lost 3 bases, and 5 bases stayed unmatched. The CDR3 has 15 amino acids. CDR3: CASSPGTGGYYGYTF. CDR3 coding DNA: TGTGCCAGCTCCCCCGGGACAGGGGGCTACTATGGCTACACCTTC.

The genes are TRBV6-1 and TRBJ1-5; no definite D call. The CDR3 totals 11 residues. Trimming pared 4 bases from V and 11 bases from J, leaving 9 bases between. CDR1 is MNHNS, CDR2 SASEGT, per germline. This chain's CDR3 is CASSGWTTQHF. In DNA, the CDR3 is TGTGCCAGCAGTGGGTGGACTACCCAGCATTTT.

The chain has TRBV5-1 and TRBJ1-5; D gene unclear. V lost 0 bases to trimming and J lost 2 bases, with 6 bases between them. CDR1 is SGHRS and CDR2 is YFSETQ in the germline V gene. This CDR3 comprises 14 residues. The CDR3 region is CASSLDVGNQPQHF. In DNA form, the CDR3 reads TGCGCCAGCAGCTTGGACGTCGGCAATCAGCCCCAGCATTTT.

This chain links TRBV7-2 with TRBJ1-4; 8 bases line up with TRBD1. CDR3 length: 15 residues. Germline loops: CDR1 SGHTA, CDR2 FQGNSA. The J segment lost 7 bases and the V segment lost 0 bases, leaving 4 bases of the junction unmatched. CDR3 region: CASSLAQGASEKLFF. The CDR3 nucleotides are TGTGCCAGCAGCTTAGCCCAGGGGGCTAGTGAAAAACTGTTTTTT. The full variable domain, its missing parts supplied by reference TRBV7-2 and TRBJ1-4, is GAGVSQSPSNKVTEKGKDVELRCDPISGHTALYWYRQSLGQGLEFLIYFQGNSAPDKSGLPSDRFSAERTGGSVSTLTIQRTQQEDSAVYLCASSLAQGASEKLFFGSGTQLSVL.

The J gene is TRBJ1-5, the V gene TRBV6-1; D might be TRBD1 (5 bases). CDR3 size: 12 residues. Germline CDR1 and CDR2: MNHNS and SASEGT. With 10 bases removed from V and 6 bases from J, the gap between germline ends came to 13 bases. DNA of the CDR3: TGTGCCACCCGGCCAGGGACTCAGCCCCAGCATTTT. This sequence encodes CATRPGTQPQHF.

The rearrangement joins TRBV27 to TRBJ1-1; D is ambiguous. Germline CDR1 is MNHEY and CDR2 is SMNVEV (reference sequence). V was shortened by 3 bases and J by 1 base, with 9 bases between the two germline ends. The CDR3 has 14 residues. DNA for the CDR3: TGTGCCAGCAGTTTCGGGGTCCCGAACACTGAAGCTTTCTTT. Protein product: CASSFGVPNTEAFF.

V is TRBV28 and J is TRBJ2-4; 9 nucleotides line up with TRBD1. V gave up 5 bases and J gave up 7 bases; unmatched junction bases: 6. The germline V gene has CDR1 MDHEN and CDR2 SYDVKM. This CDR3 is built from 14 residues. The CDR3 protein is CASSPPGTGNIQYF. The DNA for the CDR3 is TGTGCCAGCAGTCCCCCCGGGACAGGGAACATTCAGTACTTC.

As concerns this clone: The sample has other DNA sequences that encode this CDR3 too. V gene TRBV5-4 combines with J gene TRBJ1-2, with 7 bases fitting TRBD1. V lost 5 bases, J lost 2 bases, and 6 bases stayed unmatched. The germline gives CDR1 SGHNT, CDR2 YYREEE (reference sequence). CDR3 length equals 14 residues. The CDR3 nucleotides read TGTGCCAGCAGTTCTGGGACAGCCAACTATGGCTACACCTTC. It yields the protein CASSSGTANYGYTF.